The subject of this entry is one T cell receptor beta chain. Its target is not known. Produced via immunoSEQ multiplex PCR; TCRdb's table is partial and in-frame only. Among 140,000 or so clones listed, more than 85% were seen once. This sample stems from a study of T cell responses to AZD1222 COVID-19 vaccine. Whole-study findings and limits: White British people made up most donors, females outnumbered males, and clonal diversity was possibly underestimated.

This receptor was taken from an adult who received the AZD1222 COVID-19 vaccine. Sequenced material: peripheral blood, taken 28 days after the second AZD1222 dose.

The CDR3 DNA reads TGTGCCAGCAGCCAAGACGGGAGTAGTTATAATGAGCAGTTCTTC. Encoded protein: CASSQDGSSYNEQFF. V and J are TRBV3-1 (or the pseudogene TRBV3-2) and TRBJ2-1; D may be TRBD2 (6 bases). Per germline, CDR1 LGHDT and CDR2 YNNKEL (reference sequence). V shed 0 bases and J shed 7 bases, with 13 bases lying between them. There are 15 residues in the CDR3.